What follows describes a single T cell receptor (beta chain). The antigen is unknown. This entry belongs to a study of cytomegalovirus exposure and HLA in healthy donors. Findings of the study overall: Associated with cytomegalovirus, according to the listing, were some 180 TCR beta chains. The study found most TCR sequences rare, yet found some public TCRs in many donors.

This CDR3 comprises 15 residues. Germline V lookup: CDR1 MNHNY, CDR2 SVGAGI (reference sequence). V was clipped by 0 bases and J by 8 bases, with 11 bases between them. Each donor was nominally healthy when sampled (though unrecorded immune exposures were likely). Use of 60 Vbeta and 13 Jbeta primers characterized the PCR. Produced via immunoSEQ multiplex PCR; TCRdb's table is partial and in-frame only. The profile covers 100,000 to 150,000 clones, with more than 60% appearing a single time and 13% taken by the ten largest. The clonotype was recovered from an older woman in good health and CMV-seropositive. The chain uses TRBV6-6 and TRBJ1-6; no firm D call. The material sequenced was PBMCs. In nucleotides, the CDR3 is TGTGCCAGCAGTTACTCTTCCCTCGGTGATTCACCCCTCCACTTT. It codes for CASSYSSLGDSPLHF.